This T cell receptor (beta chain) comes out of a study of cytomegalovirus exposure and HLA in healthy donors. Study at large: Researchers found that under 90% of almost 400 genotyped donors fell within the Caucasian-associated ancestry cluster.

This clone was recorded a few times. What it binds is not known. The V end was cut by 4 bases, the J end by 4 bases, with 7 bases between. CDR1 is MNHEY, CDR2 SVGAGI, per germline. The CDR3 is 13 residues long. PCR involved 60 Vbeta and 13 Jbeta primers. Profiling relied on immunoSEQ multiplex PCR, and the TCRdb table lists in-frame clones only, not all of them. The repertoire consists of about 170,000 clones, with roughly 80% occurring once and the leading ten covering about 2.2%. Regarding donors, all were healthy bone marrow donors. Regarding the study as a whole: Later analysis associated a missense DCLRE1C variant with TCR beta V- and J-gene trimming.

This TCR was recovered from a male donor in good health and CMV-seronegative. Specimen: PBMCs. V gene TRBV6-5 combines with J gene TRBJ1-4; tentatively, D is TRBD1 (6 bases). The CDR3 loop reads CASSSGDNEKLFF. The CDR3 DNA follows: TGTGCCAGCAGTTCAGGGGATAATGAAAAACTGTTTTTT.